The rows below give T cell receptor beta chains drawn from one sample of a study of identical twins. Each CDR3 protein is one row after TCRdb ran MiXCR on the 5' RACE reads. This table has 450,000 to 600,000 distinct CDR3 sequences, 20% to 25% appearing once. The data were also submitted as part of a second study, on yellow fever vaccine responses in identical twins.

Sequencing was performed on CD4+ T cells sorted from blood. These receptors all stem from a woman between 18 and 29 years old in good health. Each CDR3 is given with its conserved first and last residue. Each record gives: J gene, D gene, clone size, CDR3 length, V gene, CDR3 DNA, CDR3 protein. The D gene is left open where the match is weak. Rows give clone size only sometimes, using once, few, many, or a class for an expanded clone.

J: TRBJ1-5
D: .
size: .
length: 15
V: TRBV12-5
DNA: TGTGCTAGTGCCCCCCTTGGGGGCCCCAATCAGCCCCAGCATTTT
CDR3: CASAPLGGPNQPQHF

J: TRBJ2-2
D: TRBD2
size: .
length: 17
V: TRBV11-2
DNA: TGTGCCAGCAGCTTAGATGGGCTAGCGGGGGACACCGGGGAGCTGTTTTTT
CDR3: CASSLDGLAGDTGELFF

J: TRBJ2-1
D: TRBD1
size: .
length: 15
V: TRBV9
DNA: TGTGCCAGCAGCATCGGGACAGGGGTCTACAATGAGCAGTTCTTC
CDR3: CASSIGTGVYNEQFF

J: TRBJ2-5
D: TRBD2
size: few
length: 14
V: TRBV4-2
DNA: TGTGCCAGCAGCCAAGGGGTCGGGAGGGAGACCCAGTACTTC
CDR3: CASSQGVGRETQYF

J: TRBJ1-1
D: TRBD1
size: .
length: 15
V: TRBV6-1
DNA: TGTGCCAGCAGACCTCCCGGGACAGGGGCCCGGGGAGCTTTCTTT
CDR3: CASRPPGTGARGAFF

J: TRBJ2-1
D: .
size: .
length: 16
V: TRBV5-1
DNA: TGCGCCAGCAGCTTGGTTGGGGGAACCCTATACAATGAGCAGTTCTTC
CDR3: CASSLVGGTLYNEQFF

J: TRBJ2-6
D: TRBD2
size: .
length: 16
V: TRBV20-1
DNA: TGCAGTGCTCAGGGACTAGCGGGAGGTGGGGCCAACGTCCTGACTTTC
CDR3: CSAQGLAGGGANVLTF

J: TRBJ2-3
D: TRBD2
size: few
length: 16
V: TRBV4-1
DNA: TGCGCCAGCAGTCGGGCTAGCGGGGGGGCAGCAGATACGCAGTATTTT
CDR3: CASSRASGGAADTQYF

J: TRBJ2-1
D: .
size: many
length: 14
V: TRBV12-3/TRBV12-4
DNA: TGTGCCAGCGGCCCTCCTGGGCGCAACAATGAGCAGTTCTTC
CDR3: CASGPPGRNNEQFF

J: TRBJ1-2
D: .
size: few
length: 14
V: TRBV6-5
DNA: TGTGCCAGCAGTTACGGGCAGCGGAACTATGGCTACACCTTC
CDR3: CASSYGQRNYGYTF

J: TRBJ2-2
D: .
size: .
length: 15
V: TRBV5-8
DNA: TGTGCCAGCAGCTTGGAAGGGGTGGGGACCGGGGAGCTGTTTTTT
CDR3: CASSLEGVGTGELFF

J: TRBJ2-2
D: .
size: few
length: 15
V: TRBV28
DNA: TGTGCCAGCAGTTTACGGGGCTTAAGCACCGGGGAGCTGTTTTTT
CDR3: CASSLRGLSTGELFF

J: TRBJ2-1
D: .
size: .
length: 12
V: TRBV6-6
DNA: TGTGCCAGCAGCTCCGGGACAATTGATCCGTTCTTC
CDR3: CASSSGTIDPFF

J: TRBJ2-2
D: .
size: few
length: 14
V: TRBV5-1
DNA: TGCGCCACCACAACGGGGGAAAGGCCCGGGGAGCTGTTTTTT
CDR3: CATTTGERPGELFF

J: TRBJ2-1
D: TRBD2
size: .
length: 16
V: TRBV20-1
DNA: TGCTGTGCTAGAGATCTAGCGGGAGGCTCCTACAATGAGCAGTTCTTC
CDR3: CCARDLAGGSYNEQFF

J: TRBJ2-7
D: TRBD1
size: .
length: 13
V: TRBV12-3/TRBV12-4
DNA: TGTGCCAGTTCCGGGACAGGCTTCTACGAGCAGTACTTC
CDR3: CASSGTGFYEQYF

J: TRBJ1-6
D: .
size: few
length: 14
V: TRBV12-3/TRBV12-4
DNA: TGTGCCAGCAGTGGACGGACATGGAGATCACCCCTCCACTTT
CDR3: CASSGRTWRSPLHF